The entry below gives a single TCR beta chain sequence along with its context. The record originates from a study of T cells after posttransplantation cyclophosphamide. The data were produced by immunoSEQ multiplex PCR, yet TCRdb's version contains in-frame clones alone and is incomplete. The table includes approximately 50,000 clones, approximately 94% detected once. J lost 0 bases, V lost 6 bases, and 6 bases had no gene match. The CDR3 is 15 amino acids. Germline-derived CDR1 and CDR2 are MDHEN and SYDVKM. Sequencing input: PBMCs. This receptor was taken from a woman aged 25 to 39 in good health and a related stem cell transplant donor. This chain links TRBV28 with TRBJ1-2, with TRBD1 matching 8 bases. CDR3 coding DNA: TGTGCCAGCAGCACAGGGGGGTCTACTAACTATGGCTACACCTTC. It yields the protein CASSTGGSTNYGYTF.